This T cell receptor (beta chain) was sequenced for a study of cytomegalovirus exposure and HLA in healthy donors. Whole-study findings and limits: Exclusion as indistinguishable affected some V segments, including TRBV6-2 and TRBV6-3. The number of N-insertions in an Asian-associated ancestry cluster was reportedly below the roughly 620-donor mean in a later analysis.

Losses at the gene ends were 3 bases for V and 2 bases for J; bases not matched to a gene: 0. This CDR3 has 14 residues. Germline V gives CDR1 SGHTA, CDR2 FQGNSA. A remark on this clone: Its target is unknown.

A multiplex PCR was run with 60 Vbeta primers and 13 Jbeta primers. Produced via immunoSEQ multiplex PCR; TCRdb's table is partial and in-frame only. The table records nearly 110,000 clones, 75% of them present only once. The source is a man aged 35-49 years in good health and CMV-seronegative. V and J are TRBV7-2 and TRBJ2-7; 11 bases map to TRBD1. The sequencing input was PBMCs. Written as DNA, the CDR3 is TGTGCCAGCAGCTTGGGACAGGGGGCCTACGAGCAGTACTTC. Translation: CASSLGQGAYEQYF.